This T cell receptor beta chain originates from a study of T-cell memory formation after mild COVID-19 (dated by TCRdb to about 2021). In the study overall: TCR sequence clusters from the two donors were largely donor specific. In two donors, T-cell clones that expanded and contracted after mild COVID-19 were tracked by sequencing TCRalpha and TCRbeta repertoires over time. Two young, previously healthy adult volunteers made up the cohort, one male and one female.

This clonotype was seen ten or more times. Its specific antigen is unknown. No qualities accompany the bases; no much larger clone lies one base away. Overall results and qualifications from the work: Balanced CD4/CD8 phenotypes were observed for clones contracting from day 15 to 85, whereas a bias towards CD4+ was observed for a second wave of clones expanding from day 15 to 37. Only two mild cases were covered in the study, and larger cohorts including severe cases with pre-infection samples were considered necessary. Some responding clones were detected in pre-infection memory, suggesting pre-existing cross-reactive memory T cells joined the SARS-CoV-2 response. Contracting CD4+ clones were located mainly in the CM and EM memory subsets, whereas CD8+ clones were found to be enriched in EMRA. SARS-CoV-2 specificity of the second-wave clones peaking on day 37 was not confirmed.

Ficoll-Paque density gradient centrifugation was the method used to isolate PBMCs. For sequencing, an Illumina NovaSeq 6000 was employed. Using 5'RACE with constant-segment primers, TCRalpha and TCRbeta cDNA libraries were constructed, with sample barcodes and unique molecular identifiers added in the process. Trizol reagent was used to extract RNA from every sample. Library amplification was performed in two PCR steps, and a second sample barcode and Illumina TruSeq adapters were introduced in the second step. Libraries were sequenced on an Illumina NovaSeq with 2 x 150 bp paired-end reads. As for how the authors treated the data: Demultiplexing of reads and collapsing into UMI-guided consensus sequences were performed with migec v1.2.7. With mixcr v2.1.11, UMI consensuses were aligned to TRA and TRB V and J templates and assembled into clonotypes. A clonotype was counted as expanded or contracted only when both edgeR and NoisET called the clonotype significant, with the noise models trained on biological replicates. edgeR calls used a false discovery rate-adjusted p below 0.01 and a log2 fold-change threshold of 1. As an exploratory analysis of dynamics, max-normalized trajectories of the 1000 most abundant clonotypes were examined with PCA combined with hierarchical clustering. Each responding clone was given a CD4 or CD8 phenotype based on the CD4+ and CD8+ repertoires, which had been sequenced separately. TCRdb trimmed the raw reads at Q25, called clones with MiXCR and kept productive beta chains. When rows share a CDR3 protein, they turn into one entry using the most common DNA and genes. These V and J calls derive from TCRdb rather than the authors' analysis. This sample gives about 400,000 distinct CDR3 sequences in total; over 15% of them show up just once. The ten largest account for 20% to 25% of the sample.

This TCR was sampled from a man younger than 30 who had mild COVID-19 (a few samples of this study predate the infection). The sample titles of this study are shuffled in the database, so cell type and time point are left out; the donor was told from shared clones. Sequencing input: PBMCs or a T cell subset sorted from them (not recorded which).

The CDR3 reads as follows: CASSQEWGLNEPQHF. The nucleotides are TGCGCCAGCAGCCAAGAATGGGGGTTGAACGAGCCCCAGCATTTT. In this chain, TRBV4-3 is recombined with TRBJ1-5, and possibly TRBD1, on 5 matching bases. Looking up the germline V gene yields CDR1 LGHNA and CDR2 YSLEER. Relative to germline, V is 0 bases shorter and J is 8 bases shorter, with 14 bases between their ends. There are 15 amino acids in the CDR3, from cysteine to phenylalanine inclusive. Here the CDR3 DNA is all that survives: 45 bases in frame from base 1.